This T cell receptor beta chain was captured in a study of shared clonotypes between healthy human individuals. The study's findings and limits: What naive subsets generally showed was a larger estimated richness than memory subsets showed. All-four-donor shared clonotypes had higher generation probabilities than non-shared clonotypes did.

This was a deep-level run. Repertoires were generated with immunoSEQ multiplex PCR, while TCRdb's copy carries only in-frame clones and drops some. This sample yields millions of clones, of which approximately 95% are seen a single time; roughly 0.13% belongs to the top ten. The V gene's germline CDR1 is MNHEY and CDR2 SMNVEV (reference sequence). Trimming cost V 5 bases and J 5 bases; bases outside gene matches: 3. The CDR3 has 15 residues. To note about this clone: Its antigen is unknown.

The TCR sequence derives from a man aged 18 to 30 in good health. The sequenced material came from naive CD4+ T cells sorted from blood. Subset given: CD45RA+ positively selected. The genes are TRBV27 and TRBJ2-1; 13 bases fit TRBD2. In DNA form, the CDR3 reads TGTGCCAGCAGTATAGGGACTAGCGGGAACAATGAGCAGTTCTTC. This translates into CASSIGTSGNNEQFF.